These 14 T cell receptor beta chains were all obtained from the same sample, sequenced in a study of T cells in Graves' hyperthyroidism and ophthalmopathy. Amplification targeted TCR beta CDR3 regions from RNA transcripts. First-round RT-PCR with HTBI primers amplified the TCR CDR3 region. TCRdb ran MiXCR on the multiplex PCR reads and lists one entry per CDR3 protein. Of 350,000 or so distinct CDR3 sequences in the sample, around a sixth are singletons; the top ten hold around 50%. The sequenced material came from blood. The receptors come from a woman in her forties or fifties with Graves' hyperthyroidism.

This clonotype has a handful of counts. The chain is built from TRBV2 and TRBJ2-3; unclear D gene. V was trimmed by 8 bases and J by 5 bases, leaving 11 bases between them. The CDR3 contains 12 residues. Germline V gene data show CDR1 as SNHLY and CDR2 as FYNNEI. CDR3 residues: CASRPGEDTQYF. CDR3 in DNA: TGTGCCAGCCGTCCTGGGGAAGATACGCAGTATTTT.

This clonotype showed up just a few times. The CDR3 loop is CASTNWGDVGDTEAFF. The CDR3 nucleotides are TGTGCCAGTACCAACTGGGGGGATGTGGGGGACACTGAAGCTTTCTTT. The chain has TRBV19 and TRBJ1-1, with a possible D match to TRBD1 (5 bases). The V end was cut by 7 bases, the J end by 3 bases, with 21 bases between. CDR3 length equals 16 residues. The germline V gene has CDR1 LNHDA and CDR2 SQIVND (reference sequence).

The chain links TRBV2 to TRBJ2-7, with 12 positions matching TRBD2. This CDR3 comprises 18 residues. CDR1 and CDR2 (germline): SNHLY, FYNNEI. The V and J ends lost 7 bases and 2 bases, in that order; junction bases with no gene match: 15. The CDR3 loop reads CASNFRRLAGGIAYEQYF. The CDR3 DNA reads TGTGCCAGCAATTTTCGGCGGCTAGCGGGAGGGATAGCCTACGAGCAGTACTTC.

This clonotype was seen a single time. A much larger clone differs by one base, so this may be a read error. The rearrangement uses TRBV7-8 and TRBJ2-3; D is ambiguous. The CDR3 length is 13 residues. In germline, CDR1 is SGHVS, CDR2 FQNEAQ. The ends were cut back, 2 bases at V and 5 bases at J, with 8 bases in the middle. The CDR3 here is CASSLLPGDTQYF. The CDR3 DNA reads as TGTGCCAGCAGCTTATTACCGGGAGATACGCAGTATTTT.

This clonotype was detected ten times or more. The V and J genes are TRBV6-1 and TRBJ2-5, with TRBD1 matching 9 bases. J was trimmed by 5 bases and V by 5 bases; bases with no gene match: 9. Germline CDR1 and CDR2: MNHNS and SASEGT. The CDR3 extends over 15 amino acids. The CDR3 reads CASSSPDRGRETQYF. The DNA of the CDR3 is TGTGCCAGCAGTTCTCCGGACAGGGGACGGGAGACCCAGTACTTC.

The V and J genes are TRBV5-4 and TRBJ2-7; TRBD1 is a possible D gene (5 bases). This CDR3 has 14 residues. V lost 0 bases to trimming and J lost 3 bases, with 10 bases between them. Per the germline V gene, CDR1 is SGHNT and CDR2 is YYREEE (reference sequence). CDR3 loop: CASSLGDRRYEQYF. As DNA, the CDR3 is TGTGCCAGCAGCTTGGGAGACAGACGCTACGAGCAGTACTTC.

The gene calls are TRBV5-1 and TRBJ2-5, with 7 bases matching TRBD1. This CDR3 has 14 amino acids. The V segment lost 4 bases and the J segment 5 bases; nucleotides outside the gene matches: 8. Germline assignment: CDR1 SGHRS and CDR2 YFSETQ. CDR3 DNA: TGCGCCAGCAGCCTTTCACAGGGGCAGGAGACCCAGTACTTC. It specifies CASSLSQGQETQYF.

About this clonotype: This is likely a read error, given that the CDR3 carries no conserved phenylalanine or tryptophan at its end. V is TRBV6-2 or TRBV6-3 and J is TRBJ1-4; 7 bases match TRBD1. In germline, CDR1 is MNHEY, CDR2 SVGEGT. The CDR3 contains 15 residues. The V gene end was trimmed by 6 bases and the J gene end by 4 bases; junction bases not matched to a gene: 8. DNA for the CDR3: TGTGCCAGCAGACCAGACAGGGACTTTAATGAAAAACTGTTTCTT. It encodes CASRPDRDFNEKLFL.

The chain is built from TRBV6-1 and TRBJ1-6; 10 positions agree with TRBD1. V shed 6 bases and J 6 bases; nucleotides not matched to a gene: 5. Per germline, CDR1 MNHNS and CDR2 SASEGT. This CDR3 comprises 15 residues. The CDR3 spells CASRGQGSLNSPLHF. The CDR3, as DNA: TGTGCCAGCAGGGGACAGGGGTCCCTTAATTCACCCCTCCACTTT.

V and J are TRBV29-1 and TRBJ2-6; D is unresolved. This CDR3 is 15 amino acids long. V was clipped by 4 bases and J by 0 bases, with 10 bases between them. Looked up from germline, CDR1 is SQVTM and CDR2 is ANQGSEA. This CDR3 is CSVVDGYSGANVLTF. Written as DNA, the CDR3 is TGCAGCGTTGTGGACGGCTACTCTGGGGCCAACGTCCTGACTTTC.

In this sample, this clonotype turned up many times. The rearrangement uses TRBV27 and TRBJ1-1; D may be TRBD1 (6 bases). The CDR3 runs 16 residues. Germline V lookup: CDR1 MNHEY, CDR2 SMNVEV (reference sequence). The germline V and J ends were trimmed by 6 bases and 1 base, with 18 bases remaining between them. The CDR3 DNA sequence: TGTGCCAGCAGGACAACCTACACAGGGAGGAACACTGAAGCTTTCTTT. Its protein is CASRTTYTGRNTEAFF.

In this sample, this clonotype turned up a few times. The V call is TRBV20-1, the J call TRBJ2-3; TRBD2 matches at 9 bases. The CDR3 loop spans 15 amino acids. Losses at the gene ends were 1 base for V and 2 bases for J; bases not matched to a gene: 4. Looked up from germline, CDR1 is DFQATT and CDR2 is SNEGSKA (reference sequence). CDR3 region: CSARVRGGATDTQYF. CDR3 nucleotides: TGCAGTGCTAGAGTTCGCGGGGGGGCCACAGATACGCAGTATTTT.

In its sample, this clonotype was seen a few times. V is TRBV24-1 and J is TRBJ2-1; no reliable D call. The V gene lost 5 bases and the J gene lost 12 bases, with 16 bases spanning the gap. The CDR3 covers 13 residues. Germline V gene lookup returns CDR1 KGHDR and CDR2 SFDVKD. The CDR3 DNA follows: TGTGCCACCAGTGGGCCGGATTGGGCCCGGCAGTTCTTC. Amino acids: CATSGPDWARQFF.

Remarks on this clonotype: This may be a read error, as it is one base from a much larger clone. The chain is built from TRBV7-3 and TRBJ2-3, with D possibly being TRBD1 or TRBD2 (5 bases each). V was pared by 6 bases and J by 1 base, with 14 bases between. The germline V gene encodes CDR1 SGHTA and CDR2 FQGTGA. The CDR3 contains 15 residues. Written as DNA, the CDR3 is TGTGCCAGCAGTGATCCCCGGGGCGGCACAGATACGCAGTATTTT. Protein sequence: CASSDPRGGTDTQYF.